The 30 T cell receptor beta chains below all came from one sample that was sequenced in a study of cytomegalovirus exposure and HLA in healthy donors. The PCR had 60 Vbeta and 13 Jbeta primers. The repertoire was sequenced with immunoSEQ multiplex PCR; TCRdb's copy has only in-frame clones and lacks some. This sample has some 150,000 clones, with 65% to 80% found just once. Material for sequencing was PBMCs. These receptors were obtained from a woman aged 25-40 years in good health and CMV-seronegative.

This chain joins TRBV6-1 and TRBJ2-7; 8 nucleotides agree with TRBD2. V shed 6 bases, J shed 4 bases, and the junction held 8 bases outside the gene matches. CDR1 and CDR2 (germline): MNHNS, SASEGT. The length of the CDR3 is 14 residues. CDR3 loop: CASSPGGGRYEQYV. The CDR3 coding sequence is TGTGCCAGCAGCCCGGGGGGGGGCAGATACGAGCAGTACGTC.

The chain uses TRBV5-1 and TRBJ2-5; 9 bases line up with TRBD2. Germline CDR1 is SGHRS and CDR2 is YFSETQ. The CDR3 runs to 14 residues. The J segment lost 5 bases and the V segment lost 6 bases, leaving 8 bases of the junction unmatched. The CDR3 DNA sequence: TGCGCCAGCACTAGCGGGGAAAGCAGGGAGACCCAGTACTTC. Translated, it gives CASTSGESRETQYF.

This clone appeared once. The gene calls are TRBV6-5 and TRBJ2-5; 9 bases fit TRBD2. Germline lookup yields CDR1 MNHEY and CDR2 SVGAGI. With V trimmed by 4 bases and J by 7 bases, 10 bases remained unmatched. There are 15 residues in the CDR3. CDR3 nucleotides: TGTGCCAGCAGTTGCCGGGGGGCGGGAGGGGGGACCCAGTACTTC. As protein: CASSCRGAGGGTQYF.

This chain uses TRBV15 with TRBJ2-1, with D hard to call. V lost 0 bases and J 16 bases, leaving 22 bases between the germline ends. CDR1 and CDR2 from the germline V gene are LNHNV and YYDKDF (reference sequence). This CDR3 is built from 15 residues. CDR3: CATSRDPSGGRDRFF. Written as DNA, the CDR3 is TGTGCCACCAGCAGAGATCCCTCGGGTGGAAGAGATCGTTTCTTC.

This clone was seen once. The chain couples TRBV6-5 to TRBJ1-3, with 8 bases identical to TRBD1. The CDR3 has 14 amino acids. Germline loops: CDR1 MNHEY, CDR2 SVGAGI. The V segment lost 10 bases and the J segment 4 bases; nucleotides outside the gene matches: 9. In DNA form, the CDR3 reads TGTGCCACGGCGCGACAGGGGCGAGGAAACACCATATATTTT. Amino acids: CATARQGRGNTIYF.

A note on this clone: The same CDR3 is also encoded by other DNA sequences in this sample. The V call is TRBV7-6, the J call TRBJ2-7, with a possible D match to TRBD2 (6 bases). The germline V gene encodes CDR1 SGHVS and CDR2 FNYEAQ. The CDR3 covers 11 residues. Trimming removed 9 bases at V and 3 bases at J, with 9 bases between. As DNA, the CDR3 is TGTGCCAGTTCGCGGGGCTACGAGCAGTACTTC. It translates to CASSRGYEQYF.

V gene TRBV5-1 combines with J gene TRBJ1-1, with 9 bases fitting TRBD1. With 0 bases clipped from V and 1 base from J, the junction kept 7 bases outside the gene matches. CDR3 size: 17 residues. The germline gives CDR1 SGHRS, CDR2 YFSETQ. The CDR3 sequence is CASSLAGTGWSNTEAFF. CDR3 nucleotides: TGCGCCAGCAGCTTGGCCGGGACAGGGTGGTCGAACACTGAAGCTTTCTTT.

This chain links TRBV29-1 with TRBJ2-5, with D possibly TRBD2 on 7 matching bases. Trimming pared 4 bases from V and 2 bases from J, leaving 17 bases between. Germline assignment: CDR1 SQVTM and CDR2 ANQGSEA. This CDR3 contains 15 residues. CDR3 in DNA: TGCAGCGTTGTGGGGGGGAGGGGGATACAAGAGACCCAGTACTTC. Translation: CSVVGGRGIQETQYF.

The chain uses TRBV12-5 and TRBJ2-1, with a tentative D call TRBD2 (5 bases). V was trimmed by 8 bases and J by 4 bases, leaving 12 bases between them. The CDR3 runs 13 residues. From germline, CDR1 is LGHNT and CDR2 FRNRAP. In nucleotides, the CDR3 is TGTGCTAGTAATATGGACTCTTACAATGAGCAGTTCTTC. As protein: CASNMDSYNEQFF.

The chain couples TRBV19 to TRBJ2-2; 7 nucleotides align to TRBD1. Germline values: CDR1 LNHDA, CDR2 SQIVND (reference sequence). The CDR3 is 14 residues long. V was pared by 4 bases and J by 6 bases, with 5 bases of the junction left unmatched. CDR3 amino acids: CASSKRQGAGELFF. The CDR3 DNA is TGTGCCAGTAGTAAACGACAGGGTGCCGGGGAGCTGTTTTTT.

This sequence joins TRBV19 and TRBJ1-2; D remains unclear. The CDR3 is made up of 14 amino acids. V lost 4 bases and J lost 3, with 12 bases in between. Germline V gene sequence: CDR1 LNHDA, CDR2 SQIVND (reference sequence). The DNA for the CDR3 is TGTGCCAGTAGTAAACAGATCATCGACTATGGCTACACCTTC. Residues: CASSKQIIDYGYTF.

The DNA for the CDR3 is TGTGCCAGTAGGGACAGGGCCTTAGCTGGCAATGAGCAGTTCTTC. Protein product: CASRDRALAGNEQFF. The chain is built from TRBV19 and TRBJ2-1; 8 bases agree with TRBD1. The germline V gene has CDR1 LNHDA and CDR2 SQIVND (reference sequence). Germline trimming cut 6 bases from V and 6 bases from J; bases unmatched to any gene: 10. The CDR3 totals 15 residues.

The chain links TRBV29-1 to TRBJ2-4, with 7 bases fitting TRBD1. V lost 0 bases, J lost 0 bases, and 14 bases stayed unmatched. This CDR3 spans 19 amino acids. Germline CDR1 reads SQVTM; CDR2 reads ANQGSEA. CDR3 loop: CSVEDRRTGLPLAKNIQYF. The CDR3 coding sequence is TGCAGCGTTGAAGATCGACGGACAGGCCTTCCTCTAGCCAAAAACATTCAGTACTTC.

The chain carries TRBV2 and TRBJ1-1; the match to TRBD1 covers 8 bases. CDR1 is SNHLY and CDR2 is FYNNEI in the germline V gene. This CDR3 comprises 13 residues. V shed 6 bases, J shed 3 bases, and the junction held 3 bases outside the gene matches. The CDR3 DNA reads TGTGCCAGCAGGGACAGGGAGGACACTGAAGCTTTCTTT. Its translation: CASRDREDTEAFF.

The chain is built from TRBV6-1 and TRBJ1-2, with D uncertain. The CDR3 sequence is 13 residues long. Trimming removed 7 bases from V and 4 bases from J, with 13 bases in between. CDR1 is MNHNS, CDR2 SASEGT, per germline. This CDR3 reads CASTKDKLYGYTF. In DNA form, the CDR3 reads TGTGCCAGCACTAAAGACAAGCTCTATGGCTACACCTTC.

In its sample, this clone was seen many times. The V and J genes are TRBV5-6 and TRBJ2-7; 7 bases agree with TRBD1. After removal of 5 bases from V and 3 bases from J, the junction contained 8 bases not matched to a gene. Germline V CDR1 and CDR2: SGHDT, YYEEEE. This CDR3 comprises 14 residues. The CDR3 DNA reads as TGTGCCAGCAGTCAACAGGGGTCACGCTACGAGCAGTACGTC. The encoded protein is CASSQQGSRYEQYV.

This chain uses TRBV29-1 with TRBJ2-3; 9 bases are shared with TRBD2. Germline CDR1 reads SQVTM; CDR2 reads ANQGSEA. Trimming cost V 6 bases and J 1 base; bases outside gene matches: 14. The CDR3 totals 17 residues. CDR3 DNA sequence: TGCAGCGTCCGAAAAGCCAGCGGGGGGTCCCGCACAGATACGCAGTATTTT. Its translation: CSVRKASGGSRTDTQYF.

The CDR3 reads CATSREGHSDSPLHF. CDR3 DNA: TGTGCCACCAGCAGAGAGGGACATTCGGATTCACCCCTCCACTTT. The rearrangement uses TRBV15 and TRBJ1-6; weak D call: TRBD1 (6 bases). Germline CDR1 and CDR2: LNHNV and YYDKDF (reference sequence). The CDR3 sequence is 15 residues long. Trimming pared 0 bases from V and 8 bases from J, leaving 11 bases between.

The J gene is TRBJ1-2, the V gene TRBV7-9; a possible D gene is TRBD1 (5 bases). V dropped 5 bases and J dropped 4 bases, with 17 bases sitting between them. The germline gives CDR1 SEHNR, CDR2 FQNEAQ (reference sequence). The CDR3 runs 15 residues. For the CDR3, the DNA is TGTGCCAGCAGCCGTGATGACAGAGGTTTCTATGGCTACACCTTC. This codes for CASSRDDRGFYGYTF.

The J gene is TRBJ2-7, the V gene TRBV6-6, with D perhaps matching TRBD2 (5 bases). Germline assignment: CDR1 MNHNY and CDR2 SVGAGI (reference sequence). The CDR3 sequence is 14 residues long. Between the trimmed V and J ends, which lost 6 bases and 4 bases, there was a span of 16 bases. CDR3 residues: CASRAAGPGYEQYV. CDR3 DNA sequence: TGTGCCAGCAGGGCGGCCGGACCGGGGTACGAGCAGTACGTC.

This chain links TRBV4-1 with TRBJ2-7; TRBD1 aligns across 9 bases. V lost 0 bases, J lost 5 bases, and 5 bases stayed unmatched. CDR3 size: 15 residues. Germline CDR1 reads MGHRA; CDR2 reads YSYEKL. The CDR3, as DNA: TGCGCCAGCAGCCAAGAAGGGACAGGGCGGCACGAGCAGTACTTC. Amino acids: CASSQEGTGRHEQYF.

Comments on this clone: The sample holds other DNA sequences that translate to the same CDR3. The V call is TRBV29-1, the J call TRBJ2-7; 10 bases match TRBD1. V lost 6 bases to trimming and J lost 4 bases; unmatched junction nucleotides: 6. CDR1 SQVTM and CDR2 ANQGSEA come from the germline V gene. The CDR3 spans 13 residues. The CDR3: CSVGGQGIYEQYF. In DNA, the CDR3 is TGCAGCGTGGGGGGACAGGGGATTTACGAGCAGTACTTC.

This clone was detected only a few times. This chain joins TRBV5-4 and TRBJ2-5, with TRBD2 matching 10 bases. Germline CDR1 reads SGHNT; CDR2 reads YYREEE (reference sequence). The CDR3 covers 17 residues. After removal of 6 bases from V and 2 bases from J, the junction contained 13 bases not matched to a gene. The CDR3, as DNA: TGTGCCAGCACCGACGGAAGACTAGCGGGCGGGCAAGAGACCCAGTACTTC. Translation: CASTDGRLAGGQETQYF.

V usage is TRBV29-1 and J usage is TRBJ1-4; perhaps TRBD1 as D (6 bases). The CDR3 is 13 residues long. Deletions cut 7 bases from V and 8 bases from J, with 17 bases between. Germline CDR1 reads SQVTM; CDR2 reads ANQGSEA. For the CDR3, the DNA is TGCAGCGCCGTACAGGGTTCCGGAGAAAAACTGTTTTTT. Residues: CSAVQGSGEKLFF.

This clone was seen a single time. The chain uses TRBV27 and TRBJ1-5; perhaps TRBD1 as D (6 bases). Trimming took 3 bases from V and 5 from J, leaving 14 bases between them. CDR1 is MNHEY, CDR2 SMNVEV, per germline (reference sequence). The CDR3 loop spans 15 amino acids. CDR3 in DNA: TGTGCCAGCAGTTTCAGCGGCAGGGGCGATCAGCCCCAGCATTTT. It codes for CASSFSGRGDQPQHF.

This sequence joins TRBV9 and TRBJ1-3; D is ambiguous. CDR3 length: 15 residues. The V and J ends lost 4 bases and 6 bases respectively, with 17 bases between them. CDR1 is SGDLS, CDR2 YYNGEE, per germline. CDR3 sequence reads: CASSPPGSSPNTIYF. The CDR3 nucleotides are TGTGCCAGCAGCCCCCCCGGAAGTAGCCCAAACACCATATATTTT.

V usage is TRBV29-1 and J usage is TRBJ2-5, with 7 bases lining up with TRBD2. Germline-derived CDR1 and CDR2 are SQVTM and ANQGSEA. Germline trimming cut 3 bases from V and 5 bases from J; bases unmatched to any gene: 9. CDR3 length: 14 residues. The CDR3 here is CSVDVGGNGETQYF. The CDR3 bases are TGCAGCGTTGATGTGGGAGGGAATGGGGAGACCCAGTACTTC.

V is TRBV18 and J is TRBJ1-1; 7 bases map to TRBD1. Trimming took 2 bases from V and 1 from J; bases not matched to a gene: 4. Germline lookup yields CDR1 KGHSH and CDR2 LQKENI. This CDR3 spans 15 amino acids. The CDR3 sequence is CASSPSGTANTEAFF. The CDR3, as DNA: TGTGCCAGCTCACCATCCGGGACAGCGAACACTGAAGCTTTCTTT. Supplemented by reference TRBV18 and TRBJ1-1, the full variable domain reads NAGVMQNPRHLVRRRGQEARLRCSPMKGHSHVYWYRQLPEEGLKFMVYLQKENIIDESGMPKERFSAEFPKEGPSILRIQQVVRGDSAAYFCASSPSGTANTEAFFGQGTRLTVV.

The chain couples TRBV6-6 to TRBJ2-5; weak D call: TRBD2 (5 bases). V was shortened by 2 bases and J by 5 bases, with 15 bases between the two germline ends. Germline V gives CDR1 MNHNY, CDR2 SVGAGI (reference sequence). The CDR3 is 15 residues long. The CDR3 reads CASSYPNQGSETQYF. CDR3 DNA sequence: TGTGCCAGCAGTTACCCCAACCAAGGGAGTGAGACCCAGTACTTC.

The chain employs TRBV19 and TRBJ1-1; D unclear. Trimming cost V 3 bases and J 0 bases, with 5 bases left between them. The length of the CDR3 is 13 residues. CDR1 is LNHDA and CDR2 is SQIVND in the germline V gene (reference sequence). CDR3 in DNA: TGTGCCAGTAGTATGGCGGTGAACACTGAAGCTTTCTTT. It is translated as CASSMAVNTEAFF. The variable domain in full, with the rest retrieved from reference TRBV19 and TRBJ1-1, is DGGITQSPKYLFRKEGQNVTLSCEQNLNHDAMYWYRQDPGQGLRLIYYSQIVNDFQKGDIAEGYSVSREKKESFPLTVTSAQKNPTAFYLCASSMAVNTEAFFGQGTRLTVV.